Sequencing of this T cell receptor beta chain was carried out in a study of shared clonotypes between healthy human individuals. This table comes from immunoSEQ multiplex PCR, and its TCRdb copy is limited to in-frame clones, with some not included. The sample lists about 1.1 million clones; approximately 75% were seen once. Regarding the study as a whole: Richness estimates generally favored naive over memory subsets. It was the non-shared clonotypes that had lower generation probabilities than clonotypes shared by all four donors.

Per germline, CDR1 SNHLY and CDR2 FYNNEI. CDR3 length: 14 residues. The junction had 9 bases not matched to a gene; V was cut back by 7 bases and J by 4 bases. This clone has a handful of counts. As yet, its antigen is unknown. The rearrangement uses TRBV2 and TRBJ2-5, with 7 bases aligning to TRBD1. Source material: memory CD4+ T cells from PBMCs. Described subset: CD45RA-negative fraction. This TCR was sampled from a man between 18 and 29 years old in good health. Some clones in this sample may be carry-over from other donors' samples. CDR3 sequence reads: CASTLSGTAETQYF. The DNA of the CDR3 is TGTGCCAGCACCCTTTCGGGGACAGCAGAGACCCAGTACTTC.